The 31 T cell receptor beta chains given below trace back to one sample, sequenced in a study of T cell repertoires in cytomegalovirus infection. TCRdb reprocessed the reads with MiXCR, giving one entry per CDR3 protein. Among 680,000 or so distinct CDR3 sequences listed, roughly 36% were seen once. The specimen was PBMCs. These receptors all stem from a human donor in good health (CMV status not recorded). Some clones in this sample may be carry-over from other donors' samples.

V usage is TRBV10-3 and J usage is TRBJ2-1; D is perhaps TRBD2 (7 bases). Germline V lookup: CDR1 ENHRY, CDR2 SYGVKD. The CDR3 contains 13 residues. V was trimmed by 8 bases and J by 5 bases, leaving 13 bases between them. CDR3 DNA: TGTGCCATCGGAAGGGGGGGGGACAATGAGCAGTTCTTC. Translation: CAIGRGGDNEQFF.

The V call is TRBV6-5, the J call TRBJ2-7, with TRBD1 identical over 7 bases. Germline assignment: CDR1 MNHEY and CDR2 SVGAGI. There are 15 residues in the CDR3. Losses at the gene ends were 0 bases for V and 2 bases for J; bases not matched to a gene: 4. The CDR3 region has the DNA TGTGCCAGCAGTTACTCCAGGACAGGCACCTACGAGCAGTACTTC. Translating gives CASSYSRTGTYEQYF.

The chain uses TRBV28 and TRBJ1-6; D ambiguous. The CDR3 sequence is 13 residues long. Germline V gives CDR1 MDHEN, CDR2 SYDVKM. Trimming took off 9 bases at V and 5 bases at J, with 11 bases between the two ends. The CDR3 is CASRDVNNSPLHF. In nucleotides, the CDR3 is TGTGCCAGTCGCGACGTAAATAATTCACCCCTCCACTTT.

This clonotype came up a few times. V and J are TRBV6-2 or TRBV6-3 and TRBJ1-1; D gene unclear. The CDR3 length is 14 residues. Germline CDR1 is MNHEY and CDR2 is SVGEGT. V lost 0 bases to trimming and J lost 8 bases, with 13 bases between them. The CDR3 coding sequence is TGTGCCAGCAGTTACTCGGTCTATAGGGAGGAAGCTTTCTTT. The encoded protein is CASSYSVYREEAFF.

V usage is TRBV28 and J usage is TRBJ1-2; D not resolved. Germline CDR1 MDHEN, CDR2 SYDVKM. Trimming shortened V by 5 bases and J by 2 bases, and 18 bases separated the two germline ends. The CDR3 contains 16 residues. Written as DNA, the CDR3 is TGTGCCAGCAGTCCGTCTGAGCTGACACTCAACTATGGCTACACCTTC. Its translation is CASSPSELTLNYGYTF.

The chain uses TRBV5-1 and TRBJ2-2; 11 bases line up with TRBD2. Germline assignment: CDR1 SGHRS and CDR2 YFSETQ. This CDR3 has 19 residues. V shed 2 bases and J 6 bases; nucleotides not matched to a gene: 15. CDR3 nucleotides: TGCGCCAGCAGCTTCCGGGGTCAGAATCGACTAGCGGGGTCCGGGGAGCTGTTTTTT. Encoded protein: CASSFRGQNRLAGSGELFF.

V is TRBV5-1 and J is TRBJ2-3; 8 bases agree with TRBD2. V was pared by 8 bases and J by 3 bases, with 11 bases of the junction left unmatched. This CDR3 comprises 15 residues. Germline values: CDR1 SGHRS, CDR2 YFSETQ. This chain's CDR3 is CASSWTSSGTDTQYF. The CDR3, as DNA: TGCGCCAGTTCCTGGACTAGCTCGGGGACAGATACGCAGTATTTT. The entire variable domain, with the rest obtained from reference TRBV5-1 and TRBJ2-3, is as follows: KAGVTQTPRYLIKTRGQQVTLSCSPISGHRSVSWYQQTPGQGLQFLFEYFSETQRNKGNFPGRFSGRQFSNSRSEMNVSTLELGDSALYLCASSWTSSGTDTQYFGPGTRLTVL.

The rearrangement joins TRBV27 to TRBJ1-5, with D unclear. The CDR3 is made up of 17 amino acids. In germline, CDR1 is MNHEY, CDR2 SMNVEV (reference sequence). Trimming left V 1 base short and J 5 bases short, with 18 bases between. DNA of the CDR3: TGTGCCAGCAGTTTATACCCACGACGGGAGGGCGATCAGCCCCAGCATTTT. Protein sequence: CASSLYPRREGDQPQHF.

This chain links TRBV12-3 or TRBV12-4 with TRBJ2-2, with 9 nucleotides matching TRBD2. The length of the CDR3 is 14 residues. V trimming: 7 bases; J trimming: 8 bases; junction bases outside the gene matches: 8. The CDR3 DNA is TGTGCCAGCAAGGGACTAGCAGGGAGAGGGGAGCTGTTTTTT. It is translated as CASKGLAGRGELFF.

Comments on this clonotype: At one end, the junction sequence differs from germline, possibly due to a read error. The genes are TRBV28 and TRBJ1-2; D is unresolved. The CDR3 length is 13 residues. Germline V gene data show CDR1 as MDHEN and CDR2 as SYDVKM. The CDR3 loop reads CASSRLLNYVYTF. The DNA for the CDR3 is TGTGCCAGCAGTCGACTTCTCAACTATGTCTACACCTTC.

With regard to this clonotype: This may be a read error: a much more frequent sequence differs by one nucleotide. The chain uses TRBV5-4 and TRBJ2-6; the D gene is possibly TRBD1 (5 bases). The CDR3 sequence is 14 residues long. Germline CDR1 and CDR2: SGHNT and YYREEE (reference sequence). The CDR3 sequence is CASSLAAGANILTF. The DNA for the CDR3 is TGTGCCAGCAGCTTGGCAGCTGGGGCCAACATCCTGACTTTC.

This clonotype was counted a few times. The V call is TRBV12-3 or TRBV12-4, the J call TRBJ1-6, with 8 bases fitting TRBD1. The CDR3 contains 16 residues. V was pared by 7 bases and J by 9 bases, with 14 bases of the junction left unmatched. In DNA form, the CDR3 reads TGTGCCAGCAAGTCAATTTCCGGGACAGGTGGTTCACCCCTCCACTTT. Its protein is CASKSISGTGGSPLHF.

The V call is TRBV20-1, the J call TRBJ1-1; D not resolved. The CDR3 totals 13 residues. The V and J ends lost 2 bases and 0 bases respectively, with 7 bases between them. Germline-derived CDR1 and CDR2 are DFQATT and SNEGSKA (reference sequence). The CDR3 sequence: CSARTALNTEAFF. The CDR3 DNA follows: TGCAGTGCTAGAACGGCCTTGAACACTGAAGCTTTCTTT.

This rearrangement joins TRBV4-1 to TRBJ1-4; no clear D. Trimming shortened V by 1 base and J by 8 bases, and 5 bases separated the two germline ends. The CDR3 loop spans 12 amino acids. Germline V gene lookup returns CDR1 MGHRA and CDR2 YSYEKL. CDR3 DNA: TGCGCCAGCAGCCAAGTTGTCGAAAAACTGTTTTTT. It codes for CASSQVVEKLFF.

A remark on this clonotype: At one end the junction does not follow the germline gene, possibly because of a read error. The chain carries TRBV4-1 and TRBJ1-2; tentatively, D is TRBD1 (5 bases). CDR1 and CDR2 (germline): MGHRA, YSYEKL. The CDR3 is made up of 16 amino acids. For the CDR3, the DNA is TGTGCCAGCAGCAAAGGTTTGACGGACACCGTCTATGGCTACACCTTC. Translating it yields CASSKGLTDTVYGYTF.

This rearrangement joins TRBV7-3 to TRBJ1-6; D is ambiguous. CDR1 is SGHTA, CDR2 FQGTGA, per germline. CDR3 length: 13 amino acids. Trimming left V 5 bases short and J 0 bases short, with 2 bases between. The CDR3 coding sequence is TGTGCCAGCAGCCCCTCCTATAATTCACCCCTCCACTTT. It is translated as CASSPSYNSPLHF.

This clonotype has at least ten counts. J is TRBJ2-6 and V is TRBV7-9; possibly TRBD2 for D (5 bases). Germline V gene data show CDR1 as SEHNR and CDR2 as FQNEAQ (reference sequence). V was shortened by 2 bases and J by 4 bases, with 18 bases between the two germline ends. The CDR3 contains 18 residues. The CDR3 DNA reads as TGTGCCAGCAGCTTATCGTTTAAGGGAGCGTCCGGGGCCAACGTCCTGACTTTC. Amino acid sequence: CASSLSFKGASGANVLTF.

The gene calls are TRBV18 and TRBJ1-4; 7 bases align to TRBD1. Germline trimming cut 0 bases from V and 2 bases from J; bases unmatched to any gene: 6. This CDR3 has 17 residues. Germline loops: CDR1 KGHSH, CDR2 LQKENI. CDR3 coding DNA: TGTGCCAGCTCACCACCGACAGGGAGGACGACTAATGAAAAACTGTTTTTT. Translating gives CASSPPTGRTTNEKLFF.

The chain uses TRBV20-1 and TRBJ2-5, with D perhaps assigned TRBD1 or TRBD2 (6 bases each). Trimming removed 3 bases at V and 1 base at J, with 9 bases between. The germline gives CDR1 DFQATT, CDR2 SNEGSKA (reference sequence). CDR3 size: 13 residues. The CDR3 loop reads CSASGGFQETQYF. CDR3 bases: TGCAGTGCTAGCGGGGGCTTCCAAGAGACCCAGTACTTC.

This clonotype has only a few counts. The chain joins TRBV10-3 to TRBJ2-2, with D unresolved. V lost 0 bases and J lost 5, with 7 bases in between. The CDR3 loop spans 14 amino acids. The germline CDR1 and CDR2 sequences are ENHRY and SYGVKD. The DNA for the CDR3 is TGTGCCATCAGTGAGTCTTTTGGTACCGGGGAGCTGTTTTTT. This translates into CAISESFGTGELFF.

In its sample, this clonotype was seen a few times. This rearrangement joins TRBV6-1 to TRBJ2-7; D is uncertain. CDR3 length equals 12 residues. Between the trimmed V and J ends, which lost 7 bases and 2 bases, there was a span of 9 bases. The germline V gene has CDR1 MNHNS and CDR2 SASEGT. The CDR3 bases are TGTGCCAGCAACGGCCCAGCCTACGAGCAGTACTTC. It specifies CASNGPAYEQYF.

The sample holds a few counts of this clonotype. The chain links TRBV19 to TRBJ1-2; weak D call: TRBD1 (6 bases). Germline V gene data show CDR1 as LNHDA and CDR2 as SQIVND (reference sequence). The CDR3 sequence is 14 residues long. Trimming took off 3 bases at V and 3 bases at J, with 11 bases between the two ends. The CDR3: CASSISGQYYGYTF. In DNA, the CDR3 is TGTGCCAGTAGTATCTCAGGACAGTACTATGGCTACACCTTC.

This clonotype was picked up a small number of times. The chain couples TRBV7-9 to TRBJ2-5; unclear D gene. V was clipped by 1 base and J by 1 base, with 7 bases between them. The CDR3 runs 14 residues. CDR1 SEHNR and CDR2 FQNEAQ come from the germline V gene (reference sequence). CDR3 coding DNA: TGTGCCAGCAGCTTAGAGAAGACCCAAGAGACCCAGTACTTC. It is translated as CASSLEKTQETQYF.

Regarding this clonotype: It is unclear where the CDR3 begins or ends on the DNA, so no DNA is shown, and the CDR3 is as TCRdb lists it. V and J are TRBV12-3 or TRBV12-4 and TRBJ2-7; the table's D call TRBD1 went unverified against the DNA. The CDR3 is 15 residues long, ends included. The CDR3 here is CDSRLGGGSAFQVYF.

There are a few counts of this clonotype. The genes are TRBV7-6 and TRBJ1-2; 8 nucleotides match TRBD1. The CDR3 is made up of 13 amino acids. Trimming took 1 base from V and 7 from J; bases not matched to a gene: 2. CDR1 is SGHVS and CDR2 is FNYEAQ in the germline V gene. The CDR3 spells CASSLGDRSGYTF. The DNA of the CDR3 is TGTGCCAGCAGCTTAGGGGACAGGAGTGGCTACACCTTC. The full variable domain, completed using reference TRBV7-6 and TRBJ1-2, is GAGVSQSPRYKVTKRGQDVALRCDPISGHVSLYWYRQALGQGPEFLTYFNYEAQQDKSGLPNDRFSAERPEGSISTLTIQRTEQRDSAMYRCASSLGDRSGYTFGSGTRLTVV.

This clonotype was counted at least ten times. This rearrangement joins TRBV7-2 to TRBJ1-1; perhaps TRBD1 as D (5 bases). V shed 3 bases and J shed 5 bases, with 16 bases lying between them. This CDR3 contains 15 residues. Germline CDR1 SGHTA, CDR2 FQGNSA. The CDR3 DNA sequence: TGTGCCAGCAGCTTCCGCGACGGGGGGTGGACTGAAGCTTTCTTT. Amino acids: CASSFRDGGWTEAFF. The whole variable domain, filled in from reference TRBV7-2 and TRBJ1-1, reads GAGVSQSPSNKVTEKGKDVELRCDPISGHTALYWYRQSLGQGLEFLIYFQGNSAPDKSGLPSDRFSAERTGGSVSTLTIQRTQQEDSAVYLCASSFRDGGWTEAFFGQGTRLTVV.

Turning to this clonotype: A junction boundary mismatches the germline segment, possibly from a read error. The V gene is TRBV7-3, the J gene TRBJ1-1, with D possibly TRBD1 on 6 matching bases. The length of the CDR3 is 16 residues. Germline V gives CDR1 SGHTA, CDR2 FQGTGA. CDR3 region: CASSLTWRGRPTEALF. The CDR3 nucleotides read TGTGCCAGCAGCTTAACGTGGCGGGGGCGTCCCACTGAAGCTCTCTTT.

This clonotype has more than one count but fewer than ten. V is TRBV27 and J is TRBJ2-1; 10 positions match TRBD2. CDR3 length: 16 residues. With V trimmed by 2 bases and J by 7 bases, 8 bases remained unmatched. Germline V gene lookup returns CDR1 MNHEY and CDR2 SMNVEV (reference sequence). CDR3 coding DNA: TGTGCCAGCAGTTTAACGGGAGCGGGAGGGGCAAATGAGCAGTTCTTC. Residues: CASSLTGAGGANEQFF.

The sample holds a few counts of this clonotype. The J gene is TRBJ1-3, the V gene TRBV12-3 or TRBV12-4; tentative D call: TRBD1 (6 bases). The germline V and J ends were trimmed by 5 bases and 3 bases, with 14 bases remaining between them. The CDR3 sequence is 15 residues long. CDR3 in DNA: TGTGCCAGCAGTCTAAGGACAGCCCTTGGAAACACCATATATTTT. This sequence encodes CASSLRTALGNTIYF.

This chain joins TRBV5-1 and TRBJ2-7; D possibly matches TRBD1 or TRBD2 (5 bases each). This CDR3 has 17 residues. Looked up from germline, CDR1 is SGHRS and CDR2 is YFSETQ. The V and J ends lost 4 bases and 0 bases respectively, with 20 bases between them. The CDR3 region is CASSLLRTGLSSYEQYF. In DNA, the CDR3 is TGCGCCAGCAGCCTCCTAAGAACGGGGCTCAGCTCCTACGAGCAGTACTTC.

This sequence joins TRBV6-4 and TRBJ2-6; D assignment may be TRBD1 or TRBD2 (5 bases each). The V end lost 5 bases, the J end lost 0 bases, and 11 bases lay between the germline ends. Germline CDR1 reads MRHNA; CDR2 reads SNTAGT. The CDR3 extends over 16 amino acids. This CDR3 reads CASSLGTSSGANVLTF. In nucleotides, the CDR3 is TGTGCCAGCAGTCTAGGGACCAGCTCTGGGGCCAACGTCCTGACTTTC.